The clone carrying this T cell receptor beta chain was seen a handful of times. Antigen: not known. Germline and junction disagree at one end, which may indicate a read error. This sample was included in a study of regulatory T cells in long-lasting Graves disease. Library construction for TCR beta used iRepertoire HTBI primers and Arm-PCR of CDR3 regions. A single record per CDR3 protein comes from TCRdb applying MiXCR to the multiplex PCR reads. The sample has 400,000 or so distinct CDR3 sequences; about 25% are singletons. CDR3 size: 10 residues. Germline V gene sequence: CDR1 KGHSH, CDR2 LQKENI. General observations from the study: TRBV28, TRBJ1-2 and TRBJ2-5 were favored in persistent disease.

Noted time point: persistent/refractory GD, antithyroid drugs over 5 years with positive TRAb. With RNA extracted from PBMCs as input, the TCR library was made. The chain uses TRBV18 and TRBJ2-1; no firm D call. This TCR came from a female donor with Graves disease. Material: peripheral blood mononuclear cells (PBMCs), obtained when the disease was refractory, from a patient treated with antithyroid drugs. The DNA of the CDR3 is TGTGCCAGCTCCAACAATGAGCAGTTCTTC. Amino acids: CASSNNEQFF.